The 29 T cell receptor beta chains reported below all come from one sample, sequenced in a study of T cell responses to AZD1222 COVID-19 vaccine. Generated by immunoSEQ multiplex PCR, the TCRdb table keeps only in-frame clones and is missing some. The repertoire has 150,000 to 180,000 clones, less than 95% of them found once; the top ten carry approximately 1.8%. This material consisted of peripheral blood, taken on day 0 of AZD1222 vaccination. The source of these receptors is an adult in good health.

The chain links TRBV14 to TRBJ2-5, with 9 bases fitting TRBD2. Germline V gene data show CDR1 as SGHDN and CDR2 as FVKESK. The CDR3 consists of 16 residues. The J segment lost 5 bases and the V segment lost 1 base, leaving 8 bases of the junction unmatched. The CDR3 coding sequence is TGTGCCAGCAGCCAAGTTGCGGGAGGGCCCCCGGAGACCCAGTACTTC. This codes for CASSQVAGGPPETQYF.

The gene calls are TRBV28 and TRBJ1-1, with 8 bases matching TRBD1. Germline loops: CDR1 MDHEN, CDR2 SYDVKM. CDR3 length: 14 residues. The ends lost 4 bases at V and 5 bases at J; junction bases unmatched: 6. The CDR3 is CASSYRTGQTEAFF. The CDR3, as DNA: TGTGCCAGCAGTTACAGGACAGGGCAAACTGAAGCTTTCTTT.

The table lists this clone with a few counts. The gene calls are TRBV7-9 and TRBJ2-7; tentative D call: TRBD2 (5 bases). V shed 3 bases and J shed 7 bases, with 19 bases lying between them. The CDR3 is made up of 15 amino acids. Looked up from germline, CDR1 is SEHNR and CDR2 is FQNEAQ (reference sequence). The CDR3, as DNA: TGTGCCAGCAGCTTGGGGATAACTGCAACGGGGGAGCAGTACTTC. Protein product: CASSLGITATGEQYF.

The J gene is TRBJ2-1, the V gene TRBV19; no clear D. Germline assignment: CDR1 LNHDA and CDR2 SQIVND (reference sequence). Trimming took off 3 bases at V and 2 bases at J, with 17 bases between the two ends. This CDR3 comprises 17 residues. The CDR3 region is CASSILGSTEPYNEQFF. The CDR3 DNA reads as TGTGCCAGTAGTATCCTGGGGTCTACAGAGCCCTACAATGAGCAGTTCTTC.

V is TRBV4-3 and J is TRBJ2-7, with 11 bases lining up with TRBD2. V trimming: 3 bases; J trimming: 0 bases; junction bases outside the gene matches: 1. Per germline, CDR1 LGHNA and CDR2 YSLEER. The CDR3 consists of 15 residues. The CDR3 sequence: CASSQGLAASYEQYF. CDR3 sequence (DNA): TGCGCCAGCAGCCAGGGACTAGCGGCCTCCTACGAGCAGTACTTC.

This chain joins TRBV19 and TRBJ2-6; D is perhaps TRBD1 (6 bases). The CDR3 consists of 15 residues. V was shortened by 5 bases and J by 2 bases, with 10 bases between the two germline ends. CDR1 and CDR2 from the germline V gene are LNHDA and SQIVND (reference sequence). DNA for the CDR3: TGTGCCAGTAGTCTGGGGGCGCCTGGGGCCAACGTCCTGACTTTC. This gives the protein CASSLGAPGANVLTF.

The V gene is TRBV7-8, the J gene TRBJ2-5; D gene unclear. This CDR3 region has 12 residues. CDR1 and CDR2 from the germline V gene are SGHVS and FQNEAQ. V dropped 5 bases and J dropped 2 bases, with 6 bases sitting between them. Written as DNA, the CDR3 is TGTGCCAGCAGCGCGATACAAGAGACCCAGTACTTC. It encodes CASSAIQETQYF.

The rearrangement joins TRBV24-1 to TRBJ1-4; TRBD1 matches 7 bases. The CDR3 has 12 residues. The V gene's germline CDR1 is KGHDR and CDR2 SFDVKD. J was trimmed by 8 bases and V by 5 bases; bases with no gene match: 1. In DNA, the CDR3 is TGTGCCACCAGTGCACAGGGGGAAAAACTGTTTTTT. Its protein is CATSAQGEKLFF.

A note on this clone: The junction shows a germline mismatch at one end, possibly a read error. The chain joins TRBV28 to TRBJ1-6, with a possible D match to TRBD1 (5 bases). The CDR3 is made up of 14 amino acids. Germline lookup yields CDR1 MDHEN and CDR2 SYDVKM. Written as DNA, the CDR3 is TGTGCCAACAGTTATGGGACTCACAATTCACCCCTCCACTTT. It encodes CANSYGTHNSPLHF. The full variable domain, with the rest looked up from reference TRBV28 and TRBJ1-6, is DVKVTQSSRYLVKRTGEKVFLECVQDMDHENMFWYRQDPGLGLRLIYFSYDVKMKEKGDIPEGYSVSREKKERFSLILESASTNQTSMYLCANSYGTHNSPLHFGNGTRLTVT.

The chain employs TRBV24-1 and TRBJ2-5, with TRBD1 matching over 11 bases. This CDR3 is built from 17 residues. J was trimmed by 1 base and V by 1 base; bases with no gene match: 4. Germline CDR1 reads KGHDR; CDR2 reads SFDVKD. CDR3 coding DNA: TGTGCCACCAGTGATTTAGCCGGGACAGGGGGCCAAGAGACCCAGTACTTC. Protein sequence: CATSDLAGTGGQETQYF.

This chain uses TRBV4-3 with TRBJ2-5, with TRBD1 identical over 7 bases. Unmatched junction bases numbered 4, after V lost 2 bases and J lost 4 bases. CDR3 length: 14 amino acids. Germline CDR1 reads LGHNA; CDR2 reads YSLEER. This chain's CDR3 is CASSQNRGRETQYF. The CDR3, as DNA: TGCGCCAGCAGCCAAAACAGGGGAAGAGAGACCCAGTACTTC.

The V call is TRBV6-5, the J call TRBJ1-6; 8 positions agree with TRBD1. Germline assignment: CDR1 MNHEY and CDR2 SVGAGI. V trimming: 6 bases; J trimming: 7 bases; junction bases outside the gene matches: 8. The CDR3 is 15 amino acids. CDR3: CASSNEDRVNSPLHF. The DNA of the CDR3 is TGTGCCAGCAGCAATGAGGACAGGGTAAATTCACCCCTCCACTTT.

This sequence joins TRBV28 and TRBJ1-1; D may be TRBD1 (5 bases). The CDR3 has 13 amino acids. V lost 3 bases and J 3 bases, leaving 8 bases between the germline ends. Germline V gives CDR1 MDHEN, CDR2 SYDVKM. The CDR3 spells CASSFLGDTEAFF. The CDR3 DNA reads as TGTGCCAGCAGTTTTTTAGGGGACACTGAAGCTTTCTTT.

The chain is built from TRBV19 and TRBJ1-2, with D perhaps matching TRBD1 (6 bases). From germline, CDR1 is LNHDA and CDR2 SQIVND (reference sequence). This CDR3 has 15 amino acids. V was cut by 2 bases and J by 2 bases, with 12 bases left in between. The CDR3 spells CASSIQGQGNYGYTF. CDR3 nucleotides: TGTGCCAGTAGTATACAGGGGCAGGGAAACTATGGCTACACCTTC.

V usage is TRBV27 and J usage is TRBJ1-2; 9 positions agree with TRBD1. The CDR3 has 14 amino acids. The germline CDR1 and CDR2 sequences are MNHEY and SMNVEV (reference sequence). Trimming at V came to 3 bases and at J to 5 bases, leaving 4 bases not matched to a gene. The CDR3 nucleotides read TGTGCCAGCAGTTTCACCGGGACAGGGTATGGCTACACCTTC. Translated, it gives CASSFTGTGYGYTF.

The gene calls are TRBV28 and TRBJ2-1; D is uncertain. Trimming cost V 2 bases and J 0 bases, with 20 bases left between them. CDR1 is MDHEN, CDR2 SYDVKM, per germline. CDR3 length: 19 amino acids. The DNA for the CDR3 is TGTGCCAGCAGTTTAAAGGTGATACGATTTATTAGCTCCTACAATGAGCAGTTCTTC. Translated, it gives CASSLKVIRFISSYNEQFF.

The gene calls are TRBV5-6 and TRBJ1-6, with TRBD1 matching over 7 bases. With 0 bases clipped from V and 9 bases from J, the junction kept 9 bases outside the gene matches. The CDR3 is 16 amino acids. Germline CDR1 is SGHDT and CDR2 is YYEEEE. CDR3 sequence reads: CASSLGFTGVGSPLHF. CDR3 sequence (DNA): TGTGCCAGCAGCTTGGGCTTCACAGGGGTCGGTTCACCCCTCCACTTT.

This chain links TRBV4-1 with TRBJ2-7, with 11 bases that match TRBD2. With V trimmed by 1 base and J by 2 bases, 7 bases remained unmatched. Germline assignment: CDR1 MGHRA and CDR2 YSYEKL. This CDR3 spans 17 amino acids. Here the CDR3 reads CASSQAQGTSGTYEQYF. The CDR3 DNA reads as TGCGCCAGCAGCCAAGCTCAGGGGACTAGCGGAACCTACGAGCAGTACTTC.

The chain links TRBV14 to TRBJ1-2, with 9 bases identical to TRBD1. Losses at the gene ends were 5 bases for V and 8 bases for J; bases not matched to a gene: 15. CDR3 length: 16 amino acids. The germline gives CDR1 SGHDN, CDR2 FVKESK. In DNA, the CDR3 is TGTGCCAGCAGCGACTTATTGAAACAGGGGGCCGGCGGCTACACCTTC. Protein: CASSDLLKQGAGGYTF.

This chain links TRBV28 with TRBJ2-7, with D hard to call. Germline CDR1 and CDR2: MDHEN and SYDVKM. Trimming pared 3 bases from V and 3 bases from J, leaving 9 bases between. The CDR3 runs to 13 residues. The CDR3 DNA sequence: TGTGCCAGCAGTTTTCCCGGGTTCTACGAGCAGTACTTC. Its protein is CASSFPGFYEQYF.

The chain couples TRBV12-3 or TRBV12-4 to TRBJ1-5; D gene unclear. CDR3 length equals 13 residues. The V gene lost 6 bases and the J gene lost 7 bases, with 13 bases spanning the gap. The CDR3 sequence: CASRKNPRQPQHF. The CDR3, as DNA: TGTGCCAGCAGAAAAAATCCGCGACAGCCCCAGCATTTT.

The V and J genes are TRBV29-1 and TRBJ2-7, with 11 bases that match TRBD1. Germline-derived CDR1 and CDR2 are SQVTM and ANQGSEA. The junction had 9 bases not matched to a gene; V was cut back by 6 bases and J by 2 bases. CDR3 length: 15 residues. CDR3 loop: CSVEFGQGAPYEQYF. The CDR3 region has the DNA TGCAGCGTCGAATTCGGACAGGGGGCTCCCTACGAGCAGTACTTC.

The V gene is TRBV24-1, the J gene TRBJ1-5, with a tentative D call TRBD1 (5 bases). The V and J ends lost 9 bases and 4 bases respectively, with 12 bases between them. Germline CDR1 and CDR2: KGHDR and SFDVKD. The CDR3 loop spans 13 amino acids. This CDR3 reads CATGASGNQPQHF. CDR3 nucleotides: TGTGCCACCGGGGCTTCTGGGAATCAGCCCCAGCATTTT.

This clone turned up a few times. The chain couples TRBV18 to TRBJ2-2; tentative D call: TRBD1 (6 bases). The V end was cut by 3 bases, the J end by 5 bases, with 13 bases between. Germline CDR1 KGHSH, CDR2 LQKENI. The CDR3 consists of 15 residues. The CDR3 spells CASSPPPRGTGELFF. The CDR3, as DNA: TGTGCCAGCTCACCTCCCCCGAGGGGGACCGGGGAGCTGTTTTTT.

This rearrangement joins TRBV27 to TRBJ2-5; D call uncertain. Germline values: CDR1 MNHEY, CDR2 SMNVEV (reference sequence). V was cut by 3 bases and J by 5 bases, with 10 bases left in between. CDR3 size: 13 residues. The CDR3 nucleotides are TGTGCCAGCAGTTTTGATGGGGTGGAGACCCAGTACTTC. It yields the protein CASSFDGVETQYF.

The V gene is TRBV10-3, the J gene TRBJ2-7; tentative D call: TRBD1 (6 bases). This CDR3 region has 19 residues. The V end was cut by 6 bases, the J end by 2 bases, with 29 bases between. Germline assignment: CDR1 ENHRY and CDR2 SYGVKD. The CDR3 spells CAISNIRRTAPLLAYEQYF. The CDR3 DNA reads TGTGCCATCAGCAATATACGAAGGACAGCCCCCTTACTAGCCTACGAGCAGTACTTC.

The J gene is TRBJ1-1, the V gene TRBV25-1; D gene ambiguous. CDR1 is MGHDK and CDR2 is SYGVNS in the germline V gene. V was clipped by 5 bases and J by 2 bases, with 3 bases between them. The CDR3 totals 11 residues. In DNA, the CDR3 is TGTGCCAGCAGTCGAAACACTGAAGCTTTCTTT. Amino acid sequence: CASSRNTEAFF.

A word on this clone: Other DNA variants within this sample encode the same CDR3. The chain uses TRBV10-2 and TRBJ2-3; a weak D match, TRBD2 (6 bases). Germline V lookup: CDR1 WSHSY, CDR2 SAAADI. V was trimmed by 4 bases and J by 2 bases, leaving 22 bases between them. The CDR3 is 18 residues long. CDR3 DNA sequence: TGCGCCAGCAGTGGGGTGGGGAGGATTCTAGTACCCACAGATACGCAGTATTTT. Its translation: CASSGVGRILVPTDTQYF.

The rearrangement joins TRBV19 to TRBJ1-1, with D uncertain. Germline V lookup: CDR1 LNHDA, CDR2 SQIVND (reference sequence). The CDR3 loop spans 14 amino acids. Trimming shortened V by 5 bases and J by 1 base, and 11 bases separated the two germline ends. In DNA, the CDR3 is TGTGCCAGTAGTTGGAAGATAGAGAACACTGAAGCTTTCTTT. Its translation: CASSWKIENTEAFF.